This passage covers 5 T cell receptor beta chains from one sample sequenced in a study of T-cell memory formation after mild COVID-19. One entry per CDR3 protein, called by TCRdb with MiXCR from the 5' RACE reads. The profile shows 300,000 to 400,000 distinct CDR3 sequences, around 13% of them singletons. The source material was PBMCs or a T cell subset sorted from them (not recorded which). These receptor sequences come from a young man who had mild COVID-19 (a few samples of this study predate the infection). Cell type and time point are not known.

The CDR3 DNA reads as TGCGCCAGCAGCCAACTTCAACCAGGGGTTTGGGGTGAGGATGAAAAACTGTTTTTT. Encoded protein: CASSQLQPGVWGEDEKLFF. The J gene is TRBJ1-4, the V gene TRBV4-3, with D perhaps matching TRBD1 (6 bases). The germline V and J ends were trimmed by 2 bases and 6 bases, with 25 bases remaining between them. Per the germline V gene, CDR1 is LGHNA and CDR2 is YSLEER. The CDR3 consists of 19 residues.

This clonotype was seen more than once but under ten times. The chain has TRBV12-3 or TRBV12-4 and TRBJ2-3; 8 positions agree with TRBD2. Losses at the gene ends were 3 bases for V and 0 bases for J; bases not matched to a gene: 11. This CDR3 is built from 18 residues. CDR3 residues: CASSLGIAGITSTDTQYF. CDR3 DNA: TGTGCCAGCAGTTTGGGCATAGCGGGGATAACTAGCACAGATACGCAGTATTTT.

The chain recombines TRBV7-3 with TRBJ2-2; TRBD2 matches at 11 bases. The germline CDR1 and CDR2 sequences are SGHTA and FQGTGA. CDR3 length: 16 amino acids. V was pared by 5 bases and J by 6 bases, with 8 bases of the junction left unmatched. As DNA, the CDR3 is TGTGCCAGCAGCCTACTAGCGGGGGCCCGACCCGGGGAGCTGTTTTTT. This codes for CASSLLAGARPGELFF.

This clonotype was recorded many times. The genes are TRBV5-1 and TRBJ2-5, with 7 positions matching TRBD2. The junction had 2 bases not matched to a gene; V was cut back by 5 bases and J by 1 base. Germline CDR1 and CDR2: SGHRS and YFSETQ. The CDR3 loop spans 13 amino acids. Here the CDR3 DNA reads TGCGCCAGCAGAAGCGGGGCCCAAGAGACCCAGTACTTC. Translating gives CASRSGAQETQYF. Supplemented by reference TRBV5-1 and TRBJ2-5, the full variable domain reads KAGVTQTPRYLIKTRGQQVTLSCSPISGHRSVSWYQQTPGQGLQFLFEYFSETQRNKGNFPGRFSGRQFSNSRSEMNVSTLELGDSALYLCASRSGAQETQYFGPGTRLLVL.

The V gene is TRBV12-3 or TRBV12-4, the J gene TRBJ1-1; D is possibly TRBD1 (5 bases). This CDR3 region has 13 residues. The V gene lost 6 bases and the J gene lost 4 bases, with 12 bases spanning the gap. The CDR3 DNA reads TGTGCCAGCAGAGTTAGGGGCGGCACTGAAGCTTTCTTT. Encoded protein: CASRVRGGTEAFF.